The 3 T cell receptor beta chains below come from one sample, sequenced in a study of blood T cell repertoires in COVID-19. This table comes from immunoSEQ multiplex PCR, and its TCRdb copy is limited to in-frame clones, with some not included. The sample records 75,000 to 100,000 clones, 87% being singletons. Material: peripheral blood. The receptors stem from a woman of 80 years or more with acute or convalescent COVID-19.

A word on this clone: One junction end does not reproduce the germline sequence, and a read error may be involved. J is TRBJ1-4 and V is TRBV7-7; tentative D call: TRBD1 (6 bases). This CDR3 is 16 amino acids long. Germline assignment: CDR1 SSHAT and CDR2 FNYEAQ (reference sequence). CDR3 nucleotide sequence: TGTGCTAGCAGCTTAGAGGGGCAGGGGTTTGCTGAAAAACTGTTTTTT. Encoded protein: CASSLEGQGFAEKLFF.

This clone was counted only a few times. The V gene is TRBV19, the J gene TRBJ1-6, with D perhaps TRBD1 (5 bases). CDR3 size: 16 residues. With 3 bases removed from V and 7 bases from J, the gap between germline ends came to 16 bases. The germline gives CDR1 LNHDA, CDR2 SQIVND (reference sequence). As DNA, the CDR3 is TGTGCCAGTAGTATCGCACAAGGCGGGGGGAATTCACCCCTCCACTTT. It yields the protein CASSIAQGGGNSPLHF.

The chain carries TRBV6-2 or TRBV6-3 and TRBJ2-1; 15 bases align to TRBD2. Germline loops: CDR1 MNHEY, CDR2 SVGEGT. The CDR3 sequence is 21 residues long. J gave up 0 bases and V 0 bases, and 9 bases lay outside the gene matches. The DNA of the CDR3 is TGTGCCAGCAGTTACTCCCCGGGACTAGCGGGGGGCCTTAGCTCCTACAATGAGCAGTTCTTC. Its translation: CASSYSPGLAGGLSSYNEQFF.